This T cell receptor (beta chain) was captured by sequencing in a study of blood T cell repertoires in COVID-19. Assay used: immunoSEQ multiplex PCR; TCRdb lists only in-frame clones, some missing. The sample lists fewer than 250,000 clones, approximately 86% occurring once. Sequencing used peripheral blood. The source of this sequence is a man in his fifties or sixties with acute or convalescent COVID-19.

CDR3 region: CATPTGQETQYF. The CDR3 nucleotides read TGTGCCACCCCGACAGGTCAAGAGACCCAGTACTTC. This chain uses TRBV2 with TRBJ2-5; tentative D call: TRBD1 (6 bases). The CDR3 runs to 12 residues. CDR1 and CDR2 from the germline V gene are SNHLY and FYNNEI. V lost 10 bases to trimming and J lost 2 bases, with 11 bases between them.